This paragraph covers one T cell receptor beta chain sequence. Because the CDR3's place on the DNA is in doubt, the DNA is left out and the CDR3 is given as listed by TCRdb. The data originate from a study of T cells in Graves' hyperthyroidism and ophthalmopathy. When hyperthyroidism was first diagnosed, the blood sample was taken, preceding any ophthalmopathy symptoms. Regions amplified from RNA transcripts were the TCR beta CDR3 regions. A set of HTBI primers served as the primers for a first-round RT-PCR of the TCR CDR3. TCRdb reprocessed the multiplex PCR reads via MiXCR and lists one record per CDR3 protein. The sample carries around 250,000 distinct CDR3 sequences, less than 15% recorded once. Inclusive of both ends, the CDR3 amounts to 21 amino acids. Germline CDR1 is MDHEN and CDR2 is SYDVKM.

The chain recombines TRBV28 with TRBJ2-2; the table's D call of TRBD2 was not tested on the DNA. Sequenced material: blood. This receptor was taken from a woman aged 40 to 55 with Graves' hyperthyroidism that later progressed to Graves' ophthalmopathy. The CDR3 sequence is CASMDGPGEQYFGPGTGELFF.